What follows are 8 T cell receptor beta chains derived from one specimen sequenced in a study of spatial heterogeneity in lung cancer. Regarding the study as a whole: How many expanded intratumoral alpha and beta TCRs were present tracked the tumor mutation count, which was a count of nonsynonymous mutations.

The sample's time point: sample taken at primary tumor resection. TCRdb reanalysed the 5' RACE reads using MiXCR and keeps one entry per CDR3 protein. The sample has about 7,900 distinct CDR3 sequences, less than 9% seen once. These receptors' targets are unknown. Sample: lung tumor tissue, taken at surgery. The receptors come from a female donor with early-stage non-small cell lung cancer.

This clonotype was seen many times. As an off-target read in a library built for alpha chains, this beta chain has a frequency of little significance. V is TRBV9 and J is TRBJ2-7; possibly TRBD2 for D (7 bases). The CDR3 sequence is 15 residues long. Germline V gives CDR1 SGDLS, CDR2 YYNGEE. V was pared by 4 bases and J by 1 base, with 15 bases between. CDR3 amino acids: CASSQGGERSYEQYF. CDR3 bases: TGTGCCAGCAGCCAAGGGGGGGAGCGGTCCTACGAGCAGTACTTC.

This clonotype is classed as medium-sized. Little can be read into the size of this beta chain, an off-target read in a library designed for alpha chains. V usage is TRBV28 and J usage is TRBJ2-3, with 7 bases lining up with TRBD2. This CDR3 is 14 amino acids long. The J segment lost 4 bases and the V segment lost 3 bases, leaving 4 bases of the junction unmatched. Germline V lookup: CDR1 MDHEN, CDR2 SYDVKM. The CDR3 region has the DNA TGTGCCAGCAGTTTGGGGGGGACCCCAGATACGCAGTATTTT. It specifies CASSLGGTPDTQYF.

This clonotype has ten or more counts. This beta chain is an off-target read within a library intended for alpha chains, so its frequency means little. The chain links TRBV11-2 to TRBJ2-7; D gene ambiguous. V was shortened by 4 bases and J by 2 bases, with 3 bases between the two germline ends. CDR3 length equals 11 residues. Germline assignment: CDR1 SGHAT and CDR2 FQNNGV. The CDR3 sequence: CASSSAYEQYF. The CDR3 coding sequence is TGTGCCAGCAGCTCCGCCTACGAGCAGTACTTC.

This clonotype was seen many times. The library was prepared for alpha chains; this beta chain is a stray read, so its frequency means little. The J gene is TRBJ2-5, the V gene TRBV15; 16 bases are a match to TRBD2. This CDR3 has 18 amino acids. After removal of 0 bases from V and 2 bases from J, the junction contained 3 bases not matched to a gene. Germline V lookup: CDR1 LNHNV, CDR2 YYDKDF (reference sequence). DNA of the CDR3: TGTGCCACCAGCAGAGACTGGGGACTAGCGGGAGGGCAAGAGACCCAGTACTTC. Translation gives CATSRDWGLAGGQETQYF.

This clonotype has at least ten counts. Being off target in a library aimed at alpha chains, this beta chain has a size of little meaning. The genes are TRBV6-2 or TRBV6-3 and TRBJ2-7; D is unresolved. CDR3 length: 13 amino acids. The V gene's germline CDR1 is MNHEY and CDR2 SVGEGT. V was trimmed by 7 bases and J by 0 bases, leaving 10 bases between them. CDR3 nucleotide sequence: TGTGCCAGCACCCGGTCACCCTCCTACGAGCAGTACTTC. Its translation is CASTRSPSYEQYF.

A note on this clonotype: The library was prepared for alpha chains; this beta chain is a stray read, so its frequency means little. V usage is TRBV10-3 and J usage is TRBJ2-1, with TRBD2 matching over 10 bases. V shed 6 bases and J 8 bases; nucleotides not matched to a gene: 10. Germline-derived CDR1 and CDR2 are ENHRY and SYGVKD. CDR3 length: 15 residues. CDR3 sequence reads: CAIRRASGSFDEQFF. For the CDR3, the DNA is TGTGCCATCAGGCGGGCTAGCGGGAGTTTCGATGAGCAGTTCTTC.

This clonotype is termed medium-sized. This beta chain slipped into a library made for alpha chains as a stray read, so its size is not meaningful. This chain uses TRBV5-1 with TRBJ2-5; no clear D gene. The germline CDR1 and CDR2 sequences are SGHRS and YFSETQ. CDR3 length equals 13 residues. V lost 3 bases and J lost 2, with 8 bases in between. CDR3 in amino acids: CASSSLTQETQYF. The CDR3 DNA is TGCGCCAGCAGCTCCCTAACTCAAGAGACCCAGTACTTC.

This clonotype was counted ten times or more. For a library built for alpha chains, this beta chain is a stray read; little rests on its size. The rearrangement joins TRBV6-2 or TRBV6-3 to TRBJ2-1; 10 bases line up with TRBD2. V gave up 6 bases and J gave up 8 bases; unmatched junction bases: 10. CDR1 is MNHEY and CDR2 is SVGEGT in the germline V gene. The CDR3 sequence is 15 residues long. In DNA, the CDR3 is TGTGCCAGCAGAACTAGCGGGATATTGCCCCATGAGCAGTTCTTC. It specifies CASRTSGILPHEQFF.